A selection of T cell receptor beta chains follows, all from one sample in a study of Graves' ophthalmopathy and Graves' hyperthyroidism. MiXCR, applied by TCRdb to the multiplex PCR reads, yields one record per CDR3 protein. The sample comprises roughly 700,000 distinct CDR3 sequences, approximately 40% of which are singletons, and approximately 46% rests with the top ten. Material: peripheral blood. Source of these receptors: an adult man with Graves' ophthalmopathy. Both conserved end residues are part of each CDR3. A D gene is named only where the DNA matches it firmly. Some rows mark clone size as missing; the rest say once, few, many or name a class of expanded clone.

CDR3: CASVHRVRETQYF; DNA: TGTGCCAGCGTTCACAGGGTGCGAGAGACCCAGTACTTC; V: TRBV7-9; D: -; size: -; J: TRBJ2-5
CDR3: CASSLGPAGHYEQYF; DNA: TGTGCCAGCAGCCTAGGGCCCGCCGGCCACTACGAGCAGTACTTC; V: TRBV2; D: -; size: -; J: TRBJ2-7
CDR3: CANSQARDYGYTF; DNA: TGTGCCAACAGCCAAGCCCGGGACTATGGCTACACCTTC; V: TRBV7-2; D: -; size: -; J: TRBJ1-2
CDR3: CASSEYGTMDTGELFF; DNA: TGTGCCAGCAGTGAATATGGGACAATGGACACCGGGGAGCTGTTTTTT; V: TRBV25-1; D: -; size: many; J: TRBJ2-2
CDR3: CASSFNRGSANTIYF; DNA: TGTGCCAGCAGCTTCAACCGGGGCTCAGCGAACACCATATATTTT; V: TRBV11-2; D: -; size: few; J: TRBJ1-3
CDR3: CASSLVNGLAGDKQFF; DNA: TGTGCCAGCAGCTTAGTGAACGGGCTAGCGGGAGATAAGCAGTTCTTC; V: TRBV7-9; D: TRBD2; size: -; J: TRBJ2-1
CDR3: CSARDPAKDNTEAFF; DNA: TGCAGTGCTAGAGACCCGGCTAAGGATAACACTGAAGCTTTCTTT; V: TRBV20-1; D: -; size: -; J: TRBJ1-1
CDR3: CASSLARASGGTGELFF; DNA: TGTGCCAGCAGCTTAGCGCGGGCTAGCGGGGGGACCGGGGAGCTGTTTTTT; V: TRBV7-6; D: TRBD2; size: -; J: TRBJ2-2
CDR3: CATSRVERDQPQHF; DNA: TGTGCCACCAGCCGAGTGGAGAGGGACCAGCCCCAGCATTTT; V: TRBV15; D: -; size: -; J: TRBJ1-5
CDR3: CASSMMQGQSNQPQHF; DNA: TGTGCCAGTAGTATGATGCAGGGGCAAAGCAATCAGCCCCAGCATTTT; V: TRBV19; D: -; size: few; J: TRBJ1-5
CDR3: CATSERYSNQPQHF; DNA: TGTGCCACCAGCGAACGGTATAGCAATCAGCCCCAGCATTTT; V: TRBV15; D: -; size: many; J: TRBJ1-5
CDR3: CASSLDELETQYF; DNA: TGTGCCAGTAGCCTAGACGAGCTCGAGACCCAGTACTTC; V: TRBV19; D: -; size: many; J: TRBJ2-5
CDR3: CASSLGQAGANVLTF; DNA: TGTGCCAGCAGCTTAGGGCAGGCTGGGGCCAACGTCCTGACTTTC; V: TRBV7-9; D: -; size: many; J: TRBJ2-6
CDR3: CASSLRVAGRETQYF; DNA: TGTGCCAGCAGCCTCCGGGTGGCGGGGAGGGAGACCCAGTACTTC; V: TRBV11-2; D: -; size: -; J: TRBJ2-5
CDR3: CASSGIGQGGSEQYF; DNA: TGTGCCAGCAGTGGTATAGGACAGGGGGGGTCCGAGCAGTACTTC; V: TRBV25-1; D: TRBD1; size: many; J: TRBJ2-7
CDR3: CASSRSGTGTGELFF; DNA: TGTGCCAGCAGTCGTAGCGGGACGGGGACCGGGGAGCTGTTTTTT; V: TRBV6-5; D: TRBD2; size: -; J: TRBJ2-2
CDR3: CAGSLIAGGAGTQYF; DNA: TGTGCCGGCAGCTTAATAGCCGGGGGGGCCGGGACCCAGTACTTC; V: TRBV7-9; D: TRBD2; size: -; J: TRBJ2-5
CDR3: CASSDRSSGQETQYF; DNA: TGTGCCAGTAGTGATCGGTCTAGCGGACAAGAGACCCAGTACTTC; V: TRBV19; D: TRBD2; size: -; J: TRBJ2-5
CDR3: CASSFLGYGYTF; DNA: TGTGCCAGCAGTTTTCTGGGGTATGGCTACACCTTC; V: TRBV12-3/TRBV12-4; D: -; size: many; J: TRBJ1-2
CDR3: CASSSVQREKLFF; DNA: TGTGCCAGCAGTTCCGTACAGAGAGAAAAACTGTTTTTT; V: TRBV12-3/TRBV12-4; D: -; size: few; J: TRBJ1-4
CDR3: CASSVGTSNSPLHF; DNA: TGTGCCAGCAGCGTGGGGACTTCTAATTCACCCCTCCACTTT; V: TRBV9; D: -; size: few; J: TRBJ1-6
CDR3: CASSQTFLGADGYTF; DNA: TGTGCCAGCAGCCAGACCTTCTTGGGGGCGGACGGCTACACCTTC; V: TRBV11-2; D: -; size: -; J: TRBJ1-2
CDR3: CASSGGQGPSGYTF; DNA: TGTGCCAGCAGCGGTGGACAGGGGCCGTCGGGCTACACCTTC; V: TRBV7-9; D: TRBD1; size: -; J: TRBJ1-2
CDR3: CATSSLSYNSPLHF; DNA: TGTGCCACCAGCAGTCTCTCCTATAATTCACCCCTCCACTTT; V: TRBV15; D: -; size: many; J: TRBJ1-6
CDR3: CASSELAGGPGELFF; DNA: TGTGCCAGCAGTGAACTTGCGGGAGGGCCCGGGGAGCTGTTTTTT; V: TRBV2; D: TRBD2; size: -; J: TRBJ2-2
CDR3: CASSLESLSGRQFF; DNA: TGTGCCAGCAGCTTAGAGTCCCTTAGCGGGAGGCAGTTCTTC; V: TRBV11-2; D: TRBD2; size: -; J: TRBJ2-1
CDR3: CASSQDQGSNQPQHF; DNA: TGTGCCAGCAGCCAAGACCAGGGTAGCAATCAGCCCCAGCATTTT; V: TRBV4-2; D: -; size: many; J: TRBJ1-5
CDR3: CASAEGNTEAFF; DNA: TGTGCCAGCGCTGAGGGGAACACTGAAGCTTTCTTT; V: TRBV2; D: -; size: many; J: TRBJ1-1
CDR3: CASGDDYGYTF; DNA: TGTGCCAGCGGGGACGACTATGGCTACACCTTC; V: TRBV10-3; D: -; size: -; J: TRBJ1-2
CDR3: CASSIAGDRGYEQYF; DNA: TGTGCCAGCAGCATCGCGGGAGACAGGGGGTACGAGCAGTACTTC; V: TRBV7-9; D: TRBD1; size: -; J: TRBJ2-7
CDR3: CASSEWLFEKLFF; DNA: TGTGCCAGCAGTGAATGGTTATTTGAAAAACTGTTTTTT; V: TRBV2; D: -; size: -; J: TRBJ1-4
CDR3: CSLEYRVAGNTIYF; DNA: TGCAGCTTAGAGTACAGGGTGGCTGGAAACACCATATATTTT; V: TRBV29-1; D: -; size: -; J: TRBJ1-3
CDR3: CASSLAISGNTIYF; DNA: TGTGCCAGCAGCTTAGCGATCTCTGGAAACACCATATATTTT; V: TRBV11-2; D: -; size: few; J: TRBJ1-3
CDR3: CASSLGRNCEQYF; DNA: TGTGCCAGCAGTTTGGGGAGGAACTGCGAGCAGTACTTC; V: TRBV27; D: -; size: -; J: TRBJ2-7
CDR3: CASSLQQGAGEQYF; DNA: TGTGCCAGCAGCTTACAACAGGGGGCTGGAGAGCAGTACTTC; V: TRBV7-9; D: TRBD1; size: many; J: TRBJ2-7
CDR3: CASSLRGLMKYTEAFF; DNA: TGTGCCAGCAGCTTGCGGGGGTTGATGAAGTACACTGAAGCTTTCTTT; V: TRBV5-5; D: -; size: -; J: TRBJ1-1
CDR3: CASSVSGSSYTEAFF; DNA: TGTGCCAGCAGCGTTAGCGGGAGCTCCTACACTGAAGCTTTCTTT; V: TRBV9; D: -; size: -; J: TRBJ1-1
CDR3: CAISYNWDRDYGYTF; DNA: TGTGCCATCAGTTACAACTGGGACAGGGACTATGGCTACACCTTC; V: TRBV10-3; D: TRBD1; size: -; J: TRBJ1-2
CDR3: CASSFGGAVNTQYF; DNA: TGTGCCAGCAGCTTTGGAGGGGCGGTGAATACGCAGTATTTT; V: TRBV7-9; D: -; size: -; J: TRBJ2-3
CDR3: CSAPDRWSNSPLHF; DNA: TGCAGTGCTCCAGACAGGTGGAGTAATTCACCCCTCCACTTT; V: TRBV29-1; D: -; size: -; J: TRBJ1-6
CDR3: CASSTRQGAGQPQHF; DNA: TGTGCCAGCAGCACCCGACAGGGGGCCGGTCAGCCCCAGCATTTT; V: TRBV7-2; D: TRBD1; size: -; J: TRBJ1-5
CDR3: CASSYSAEEQYF; DNA: TGTGCCAGCAGTTACTCAGCGGAAGAGCAGTACTTC; V: TRBV6-6; D: -; size: few; J: TRBJ2-7
CDR3: CASSEEGIQGLMSTEAFF; DNA: TGTGCCAGCAGTGAAGAGGGGATACAGGGGCTTATGAGCACTGAAGCTTTCTTT; V: TRBV2; D: TRBD1; size: -; J: TRBJ1-1
CDR3: CASRNRVLETQYF; DNA: TGTGCCAGTAGGAACAGGGTCTTGGAGACCCAGTACTTC; V: TRBV19; D: -; size: -; J: TRBJ2-5
CDR3: CASSRTGSIGTEAFF; DNA: TGTGCCAGTAGCCGGACAGGGAGCATCGGTACTGAAGCTTTCTTT; V: TRBV19; D: TRBD1; size: many; J: TRBJ1-1
CDR3: CSASESGTREYF; DNA: TGCAGTGCTAGCGAATCCGGGACACGGGAGTACTTC; V: TRBV20-1; D: -; size: -; J: TRBJ2-7
CDR3: CAWSRQSNTGELFF; DNA: TGTGCCTGGAGTCGACAGTCGAACACCGGGGAGCTGTTTTTT; V: TRBV25-1; D: -; size: -; J: TRBJ2-2
CDR3: CASSLEAGGNYGYTF; DNA: TGTGCCAGCAGCTTAGAGGCAGGGGGTAACTATGGCTACACCTTC; V: TRBV7-9; D: TRBD1; size: -; J: TRBJ1-2
CDR3: CSARALKGGPYEQYF; DNA: TGCAGTGCTAGAGCCCTAAAGGGGGGACCCTACGAGCAGTACTTC; V: TRBV20-1; D: -; size: -; J: TRBJ2-7
CDR3: CSVEDGGQPEKLFF; DNA: TGCAGCGTTGAAGATGGGGGACAGCCTGAAAAACTGTTTTTT; V: TRBV29-1; D: TRBD1; size: many; J: TRBJ1-4
CDR3: CASSYSHRGPSNQPQHF; DNA: TGTGCCAGCAGTTACTCCCACAGGGGGCCCAGCAATCAGCCCCAGCATTTT; V: TRBV10-2; D: TRBD1; size: -; J: TRBJ1-5
CDR3: CASTRPGQGLETQYF; DNA: TGTGCCAGCACAAGACCGGGACAGGGTTTGGAGACCCAGTACTTC; V: TRBV9; D: TRBD1; size: -; J: TRBJ2-5
CDR3: CASSLSVTPETQYF; DNA: TGTGCCAGCAGCTTATCTGTGACGCCAGAGACCCAGTACTTC; V: TRBV7-2; D: -; size: -; J: TRBJ2-5
CDR3: CASSVAKWYQPQHF; DNA: TGTGCCAGCAGTGTGGCTAAGTGGTATCAGCCCCAGCATTTT; V: TRBV2; D: -; size: few; J: TRBJ1-5